A selection of T cell receptor beta chains follows, all from one sample in a study of blood T cells in healthy people across ages. TCRdb itself ran the 5' RACE reads through MiXCR, one entry per CDR3 protein. This sample has 1.5 million to 2 million distinct CDR3 sequences, with just under 50% found just once. The sample comprised blood. These receptors were obtained from a woman between 40 and 50 years old in good health. Each CDR3 is given with its conserved first and last residue. Clone size appears in some rows only: once, few, many, or a class for an expanded clone.

TRBV15	15	TRBJ2-5	.	CATSRDPLTQETQYF
TRBV20-1	14	TRBJ2-7	few	CSARAGRSTYEQYF
TRBV11-2	22	TRBJ2-7	few	CASSLDKHGSGVGPLRSYEQYF
TRBV6-2/TRBV6-3	14	TRBJ2-1	.	CASSSRTAYNEQFF
TRBV11-2	17	TRBJ2-3	.	CASTILWGRGSTDTQYF
TRBV12-3/TRBV12-4	14	.	few	CASSRTSGGSEQYF
TRBV7-2	15	TRBJ1-6	.	CASSLKEGYNSPLHF
TRBV6-2/TRBV6-3	15	TRBJ1-5	few	CASSRTGGGGQPQHF
TRBV5-6	15	TRBJ2-7	.	CASSLGEGMAYEQYF
TRBV4-3	14	TRBJ2-1	few	CASSQTGGIDEQFF
TRBV4-1	15	TRBJ1-2	once	CASSQEGTDYNGYTF
TRBV4-2	15	TRBJ2-4	many	CASSQGGLAKNIQYF
TRBV11-2	17	TRBJ2-3	.	CASSGHLAGGLTDMQYF
TRBV6-5	16	TRBJ2-6	.	CASSRTLSSGANVLTF
TRBV6-5	15	TRBJ1-2	once	CASKEPGQGAYGYTF
TRBV6-1	15	TRBJ2-2	few	CASSVRRQNTGELFF
TRBV4-3	15	TRBJ2-3	.	CASSHQTDSTDTQYF
TRBV29-1	13	TRBJ2-3	.	CSGDRGPTDTQYF
TRBV29-1	11	TRBJ2-7	.	CSVNTGSEQYF
TRBV24-1	16	TRBJ2-1	few	CATSDVSAGQYNEQFF
TRBV6-2/TRBV6-3	16	TRBJ1-5	once	CASSYSFGTDNQPQHF
TRBV7-9	13	TRBJ2-5	.	CASSPNLIGTQYF
TRBV7-2	15	TRBJ2-7	many	CASSLNEGGHPRQYF
TRBV6-2/TRBV6-3	17	TRBJ2-3	once	CASSPGASFSFTDTQYF
TRBV24-1	11	TRBJ2-5	many	CATSESETQYF
TRBV7-9	14	TRBJ2-1	.	CASSLAIAYNEQFF
TRBV15	15	.	.	CATSRDQPGQETQYF
TRBV7-2	13	.	few	CASSQDREDEQYF
TRBV5-6	16	TRBJ1-6	.	CASSPRLGYTDSPLHF
TRBV27	14	TRBJ2-6	.	CASSQGAGANALTF
TRBV4-1	14	TRBJ1-1	.	CASSQAGGQTEAFF
TRBV6-6	15	TRBJ2-3	few	CASSYNNRRTDTQYF
TRBV12-3/TRBV12-4	15	.	.	CASSLEMDHVYEQYF
TRBV25-1	15	TRBJ2-5	few	CASSDPRRGEETQYF
TRBV29-1	13	TRBJ1-2	.	CSVGDRANYGYTF
TRBV2	14	TRBJ2-5	many	CASSEARGQETQYF
TRBV12-3/TRBV12-4	14	TRBJ2-3	once	CASIFSGASDTQYF
TRBV20-1	14	TRBJ1-2	.	CSARDGDRAYGYTF
TRBV5-1	14	TRBJ2-7	.	CASSLRGQPYEQYF
TRBV4-3	17	TRBJ2-3	few	CASSQDGASGDADTQYF
TRBV20-1	12	TRBJ2-7	.	CSARESGNEQYF
TRBV24-1	17	TRBJ2-1	few	CATSDRSGGLSYNEQFF
TRBV4-2	18	TRBJ2-1	.	CASSQEGLRTSGNNEQFF
TRBV5-1	16	TRBJ1-2	.	CASSGGTSVTNYGYTF
TRBV15	15	TRBJ1-5	.	CATSREQEHNQPQHF
TRBV6-5	13	TRBJ2-3	.	CAISYLGTDTQYF
TRBV29-1	14	TRBJ1-1	.	CSVALILVNTEAFF
TRBV4-1	13	TRBJ2-5	.	CASSQSHRETQYF
TRBV5-1	16	TRBJ2-5	few	CASSLWNRQYQETQYF
TRBV10-3	13	TRBJ2-7	.	CAISGPLFDEQYF
TRBV20-1	15	TRBJ2-1	.	CSALPLLAGVVEQFF
TRBV28	14	TRBJ2-1	once	CASSDTDRDNEQFF
TRBV28	16	TRBJ2-5	once	CASSLLAVDSQETQYF
TRBV12-3/TRBV12-4	12	TRBJ2-7	few	CASSWSTYEQYF
TRBV5-1	15	TRBJ2-3	.	CASSLDRRKSDTQYF
TRBV6-6	15	TRBJ2-1	.	CASSYSGRAGNEQFF
TRBV6-1	15	TRBJ2-4	.	CASGIRIIAKNIQYF
TRBV27	16	TRBJ2-7	.	CASSLTPGQGLYEQYF